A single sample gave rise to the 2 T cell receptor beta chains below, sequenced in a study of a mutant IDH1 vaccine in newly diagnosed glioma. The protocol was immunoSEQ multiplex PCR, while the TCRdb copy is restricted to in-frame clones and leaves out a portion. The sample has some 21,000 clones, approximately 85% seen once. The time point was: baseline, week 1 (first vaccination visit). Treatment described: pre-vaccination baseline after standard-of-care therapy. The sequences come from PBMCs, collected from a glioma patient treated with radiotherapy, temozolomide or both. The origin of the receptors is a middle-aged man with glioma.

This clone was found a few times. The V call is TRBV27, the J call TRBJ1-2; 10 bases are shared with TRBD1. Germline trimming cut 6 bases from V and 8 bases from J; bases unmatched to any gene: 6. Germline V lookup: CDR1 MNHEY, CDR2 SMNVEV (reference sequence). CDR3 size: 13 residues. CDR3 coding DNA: TGTGCCAGCAGCCGACAGGGGGCTCAGGGCTACACCTTC. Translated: CASSRQGAQGYTF.

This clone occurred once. This CDR3 reads CASVLGTGVTGELFF. The DNA for the CDR3 is TGTGCCAGCGTCCTGGGGACAGGGGTCACCGGGGAGCTGTTTTTT. This chain joins TRBV2 and TRBJ2-2; 10 positions match TRBD1. CDR1 and CDR2 from the germline V gene are SNHLY and FYNNEI. The CDR3 has 15 amino acids. Unmatched junction bases numbered 7, after V lost 8 bases and J lost 4 bases.